These 3 T cell receptor beta chains were sequenced from one sample in a study of T-cell reconstitution after alpha-beta-depleted transplantation in children. The TCRbeta library was prepared with unique molecular identifiers. Each CDR3 protein gets one entry after TCRdb re-called the PCR reads with MiXCR. The sample comprises around 380,000 distinct CDR3 sequences, approximately 10% of which are singletons, and 5% to 6.5% rests with the top ten. The source was PBMCs from the stem cell graft donor, collected from the stem cell graft. Source of these receptors: a human donor who donated a stem cell graft to a child with acute myeloid leukemia.

In its sample, this clonotype was seen many times. This chain uses TRBV27 with TRBJ1-4; no firm D call. Germline V gives CDR1 MNHEY, CDR2 SMNVEV (reference sequence). The CDR3 loop spans 17 amino acids. V shed 4 bases and J shed 0 bases, with 15 bases lying between them. The CDR3 sequence is CASSSARGGSTNEKLFF. The CDR3 DNA follows: TGTGCCAGCAGTTCCGCCCGGGGAGGCTCAACTAATGAAAAACTGTTTTTT.

This clonotype was picked up a small number of times. The chain employs TRBV10-3 and TRBJ2-5; 10 bases align to TRBD1. With 3 bases clipped from V and 6 bases from J, the junction kept 4 bases outside the gene matches. The V gene's germline CDR1 is ENHRY and CDR2 SYGVKD. The CDR3 loop spans 14 amino acids. The CDR3 loop reads CAISEGDRGKTQYF. DNA of the CDR3: TGTGCCATCAGTGAAGGGGACAGGGGAAAGACCCAGTACTTC.

This clonotype has more than one count but fewer than ten. The V call is TRBV4-1, the J call TRBJ2-2, with D perhaps matching TRBD1 (6 bases). V lost 5 bases and J 5 bases, leaving 15 bases between the germline ends. This CDR3 has 15 residues. Germline V gene lookup returns CDR1 MGHRA and CDR2 YSYEKL. The CDR3 reads CASSSQGSGTGELFF. CDR3 in DNA: TGCGCCAGCAGCTCACAGGGTTCTGGAACCGGGGAGCTGTTTTTT.